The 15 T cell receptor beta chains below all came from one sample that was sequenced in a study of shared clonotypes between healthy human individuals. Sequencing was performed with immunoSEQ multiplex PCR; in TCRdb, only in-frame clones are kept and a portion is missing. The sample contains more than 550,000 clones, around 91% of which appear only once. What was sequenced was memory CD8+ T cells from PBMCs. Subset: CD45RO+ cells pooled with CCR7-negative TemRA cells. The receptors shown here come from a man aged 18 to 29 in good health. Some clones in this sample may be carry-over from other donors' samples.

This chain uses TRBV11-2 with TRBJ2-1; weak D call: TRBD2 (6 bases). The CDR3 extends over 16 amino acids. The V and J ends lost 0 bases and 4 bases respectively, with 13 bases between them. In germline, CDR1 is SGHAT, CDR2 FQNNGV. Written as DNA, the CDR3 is TGTGCCAGCAGCTTAGAACAGCGGAGGGTTTACAATGAGCAGTTCTTC. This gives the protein CASSLEQRRVYNEQFF.

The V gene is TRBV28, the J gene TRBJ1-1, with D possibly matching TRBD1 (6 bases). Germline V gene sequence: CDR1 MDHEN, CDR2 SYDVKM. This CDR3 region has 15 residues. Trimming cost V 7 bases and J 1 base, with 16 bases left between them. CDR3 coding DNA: TGTGCCAGCAAACCTCAGGGGTGGGAGAACACTGAAGCTTTCTTT. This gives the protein CASKPQGWENTEAFF.

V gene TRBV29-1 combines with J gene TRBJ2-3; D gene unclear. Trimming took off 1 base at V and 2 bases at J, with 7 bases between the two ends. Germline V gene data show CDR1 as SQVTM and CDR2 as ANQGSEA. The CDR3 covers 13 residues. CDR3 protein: CSVEGPLTDTQYF. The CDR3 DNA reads TGCAGCGTTGAAGGACCGCTCACAGATACGCAGTATTTT.

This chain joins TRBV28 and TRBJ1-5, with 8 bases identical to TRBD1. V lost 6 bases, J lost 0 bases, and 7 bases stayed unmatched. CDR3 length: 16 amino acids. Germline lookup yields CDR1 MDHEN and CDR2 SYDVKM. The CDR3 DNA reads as TGTGCCAGCAGACCTGACAGGGGATATAGCAATCAGCCCCAGCATTTT. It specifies CASRPDRGYSNQPQHF.

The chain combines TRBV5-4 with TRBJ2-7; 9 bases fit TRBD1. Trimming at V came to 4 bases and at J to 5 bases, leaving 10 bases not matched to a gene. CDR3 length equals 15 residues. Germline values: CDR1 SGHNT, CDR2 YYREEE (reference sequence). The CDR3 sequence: CASSQHTGGLNEQYF. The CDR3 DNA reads TGTGCCAGCAGCCAACACACAGGGGGCTTGAACGAGCAGTACTTC.

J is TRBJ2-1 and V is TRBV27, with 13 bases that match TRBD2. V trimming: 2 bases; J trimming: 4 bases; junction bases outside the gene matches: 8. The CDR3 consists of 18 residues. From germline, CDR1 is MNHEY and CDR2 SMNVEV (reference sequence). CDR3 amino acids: CASSLHGLAGEVYNEQFF. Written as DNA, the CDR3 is TGTGCCAGCAGTTTACACGGACTAGCGGGAGAAGTATACAATGAGCAGTTCTTC.

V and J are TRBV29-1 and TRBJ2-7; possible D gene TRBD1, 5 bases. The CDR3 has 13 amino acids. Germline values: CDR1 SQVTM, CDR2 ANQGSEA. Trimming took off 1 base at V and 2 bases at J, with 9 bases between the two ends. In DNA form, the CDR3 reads TGCAGCGTTGAAGGGGGCAAGACCTACGAGCAGTACTTC. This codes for CSVEGGKTYEQYF.

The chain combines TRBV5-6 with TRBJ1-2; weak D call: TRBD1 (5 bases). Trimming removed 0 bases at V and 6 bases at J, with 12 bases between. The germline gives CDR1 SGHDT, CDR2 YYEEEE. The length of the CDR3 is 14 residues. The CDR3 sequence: CASSLGDGIDGYTF. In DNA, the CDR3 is TGTGCCAGCAGCTTGGGGGACGGGATCGATGGCTACACCTTC. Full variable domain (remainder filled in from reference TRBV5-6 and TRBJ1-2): DAGVTQSPTHLIKTRGQQVTLRCSPKSGHDTVSWYQQALGQGPQFIFQYYEEEERQRGNFPDRFSGHQFPNYSSELNVNALLLGDSALYLCASSLGDGIDGYTFGSGTRLTVV.

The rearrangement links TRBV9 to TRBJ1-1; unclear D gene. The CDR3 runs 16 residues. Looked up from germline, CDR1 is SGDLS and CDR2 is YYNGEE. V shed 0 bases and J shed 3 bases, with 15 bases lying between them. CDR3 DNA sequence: TGTGCCAGCAGCGTAGAAGGAGGTTGGTACGACACTGAAGCTTTCTTT. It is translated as CASSVEGGWYDTEAFF.

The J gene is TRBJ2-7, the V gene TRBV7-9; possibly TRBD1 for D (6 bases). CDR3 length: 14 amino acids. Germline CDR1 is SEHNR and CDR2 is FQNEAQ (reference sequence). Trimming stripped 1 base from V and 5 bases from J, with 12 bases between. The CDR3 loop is CASSLGGGYHEQYF. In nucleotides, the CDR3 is TGTGCCAGCAGCTTAGGTGGGGGCTACCACGAGCAGTACTTC.

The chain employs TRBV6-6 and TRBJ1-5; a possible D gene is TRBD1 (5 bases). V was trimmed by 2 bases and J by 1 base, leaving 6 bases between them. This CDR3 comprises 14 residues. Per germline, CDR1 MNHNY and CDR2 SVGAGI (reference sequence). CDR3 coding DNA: TGTGCCAGCAGTTACCGGGACAGCAATCAGCCCCAGCATTTT. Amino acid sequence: CASSYRDSNQPQHF.

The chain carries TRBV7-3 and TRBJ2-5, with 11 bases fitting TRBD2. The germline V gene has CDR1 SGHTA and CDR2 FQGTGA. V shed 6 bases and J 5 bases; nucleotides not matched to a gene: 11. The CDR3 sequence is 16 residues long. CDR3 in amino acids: CASSLLAGGVGETQYF. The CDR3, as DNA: TGTGCCAGCAGTCTTTTAGCGGGAGGGGTCGGGGAGACCCAGTACTTC.

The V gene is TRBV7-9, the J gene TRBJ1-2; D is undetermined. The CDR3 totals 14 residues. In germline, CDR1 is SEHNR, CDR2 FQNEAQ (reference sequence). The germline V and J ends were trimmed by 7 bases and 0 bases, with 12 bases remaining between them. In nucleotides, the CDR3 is TGTGCCAGCACCCCGGGCGGAGCTAACTATGGCTACACCTTC. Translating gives CASTPGGANYGYTF. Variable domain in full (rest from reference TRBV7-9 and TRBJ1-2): DTGVSQNPRHKITKRGQNVTFRCDPISEHNRLYWYRQTLGQGPEFLTYFQNEAQLEKSRLLSDRFSAERPKGSFSTLEIQRTEQGDSAMYLCASTPGGANYGYTFGSGTRLTVV.

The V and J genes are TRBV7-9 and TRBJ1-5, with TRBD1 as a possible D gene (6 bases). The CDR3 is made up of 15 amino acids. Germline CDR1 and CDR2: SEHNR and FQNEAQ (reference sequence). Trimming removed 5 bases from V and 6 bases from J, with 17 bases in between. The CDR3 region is CASSLQGEGSQPQHF. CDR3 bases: TGTGCCAGCAGCCTACAGGGAGAAGGGAGTCAGCCCCAGCATTTT.

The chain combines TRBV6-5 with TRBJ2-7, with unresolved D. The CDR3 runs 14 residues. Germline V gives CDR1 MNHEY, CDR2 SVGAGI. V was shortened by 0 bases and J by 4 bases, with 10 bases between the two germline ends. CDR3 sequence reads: CASSYSWSSYEQYF. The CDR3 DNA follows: TGTGCCAGCAGTTACTCCTGGTCCTCATACGAGCAGTACTTC.